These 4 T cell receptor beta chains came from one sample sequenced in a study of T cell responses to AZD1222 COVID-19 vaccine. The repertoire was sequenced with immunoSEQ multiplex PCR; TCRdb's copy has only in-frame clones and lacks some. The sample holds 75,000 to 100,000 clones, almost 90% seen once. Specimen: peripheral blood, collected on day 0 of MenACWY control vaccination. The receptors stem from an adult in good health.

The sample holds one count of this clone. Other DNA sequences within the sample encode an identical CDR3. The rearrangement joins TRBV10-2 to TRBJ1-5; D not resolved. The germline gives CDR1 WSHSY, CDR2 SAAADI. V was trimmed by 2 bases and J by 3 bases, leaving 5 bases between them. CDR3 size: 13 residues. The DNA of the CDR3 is TGCGCCAGCAGTGAGGGTAACAATCAGCCCCAGCATTTT. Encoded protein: CASSEGNNQPQHF.

The CDR3 region has the DNA TGTGCCAGCAGTGAAGACAGGCGTCGGGGTGGCTACACCTTC. Translated: CASSEDRRRGGYTF. The chain joins TRBV6-1 to TRBJ1-2, with D possibly matching TRBD1 (5 bases). CDR3 size: 14 residues. Germline assignment: CDR1 MNHNS and CDR2 SASEGT. V shed 1 base and J shed 7 bases, with 13 bases lying between them.

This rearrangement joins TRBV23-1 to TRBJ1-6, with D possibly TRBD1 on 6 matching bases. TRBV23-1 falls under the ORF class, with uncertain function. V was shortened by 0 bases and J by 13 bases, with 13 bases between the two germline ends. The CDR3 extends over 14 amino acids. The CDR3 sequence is CASSQSLRGHPLHF. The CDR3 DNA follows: TGCGCCAGCAGTCAATCCCTGCGGGGGCACCCCCTCCACTTT.

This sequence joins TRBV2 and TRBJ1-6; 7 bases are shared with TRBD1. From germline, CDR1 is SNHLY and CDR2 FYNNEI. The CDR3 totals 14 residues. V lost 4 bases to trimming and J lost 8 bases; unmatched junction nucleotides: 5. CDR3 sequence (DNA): TGTGCCAGCAGTGCGACAGGGAGGGATTCACCCCTCCACTTT. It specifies CASSATGRDSPLHF.